Listed below are T cell receptor beta chains from one sample, sequenced in a study of shared clonotypes between healthy human individuals. Clones were sequenced by immunoSEQ multiplex PCR, and TCRdb holds only the in-frame ones, with some missing. The data show hundreds of thousands of clones, less than 98% seen once. Input material: naive CD4+ T cells sorted from blood. All receptors come from a young woman in good health. Both conserved end residues are part of each CDR3. The D gene is left open where the match is weak. Part of the rows lack a size; the others show once, few, many or a class for expanded clones.

V gene	D gene	J gene	CDR3 length	clone size	CDR3 protein	CDR3 DNA
TRBV6-1	TRBD1	TRBJ1-5	15	few	CASKEGRGLYQPQHF	TGTGCCAGCAAAGAAGGGAGGGGGCTATATCAGCCCCAGCATTTT
TRBV29-1	NA	TRBJ1-5	13	few	CSVEVESNQPQHF	TGCAGCGTTGAAGTGGAGAGCAATCAGCCCCAGCATTTT
TRBV7-8	NA	TRBJ1-1	13	NA	CASSPQDNTEAFF	TGTGCCAGCAGCCCCCAGGATAACACTGAAGCTTTCTTT
TRBV19	NA	TRBJ1-2	14	NA	CASSIPRVKSGYTF	TGTGCCAGTAGTATACCTAGGGTCAAAAGTGGCTACACCTTC
TRBV15	TRBD2	TRBJ2-1	17	NA	CATSKGLAGEGGNEQFF	TGTGCCACCAGCAAGGGACTAGCGGGAGAGGGAGGGAATGAGCAGTTCTTC
TRBV5-1	TRBD1	TRBJ2-3	16	NA	CASSWPTGGSTDTQYF	TGCGCCAGCAGCTGGCCGACAGGGGGCAGCACAGATACGCAGTATTTT
TRBV5-1	NA	TRBJ2-7	15	NA	CASSLGLASSDEQYF	TGCGCCAGCAGCTTGGGGCTAGCTTCGTCTGACGAGCAGTACTTC
TRBV30	TRBD2	TRBJ2-5	19	NA	CAWSGFRTSGTYRRETQYF	TGTGCCTGGAGTGGGTTCCGGACTAGCGGGACTTATCGACGGGAGACCCAGTACTTC
TRBV5-4	TRBD2	TRBJ2-7	13	NA	CASSPGGVHEQYF	TGTGCCAGCAGCCCGGGGGGGGTGCACGAGCAGTACTTC
TRBV25-1	NA	TRBJ2-7	15	NA	CASSGLDVSSYEQYF	TGTGCCAGCAGCGGACTGGACGTCAGCTCCTACGAGCAGTACTTC
TRBV4-1	NA	TRBJ2-7	21	NA	CASSQGLFAGRPLKKTDEQYF	TGCGCCAGCAGCCAAGGATTATTCGCAGGCAGGCCGCTAAAAAAAACCGACGAGCAGTACTTC
TRBV25-1	NA	TRBJ1-1	15	NA	CASSDQHGVNTEAFF	TGTGCCAGCAGTGACCAACACGGAGTGAACACTGAAGCTTTCTTT
TRBV7-8	NA	TRBJ2-2	15	NA	CASSSIAGSSGELFF	TGTGCCAGCAGCTCCATTGCAGGGTCCTCCGGGGAGCTGTTTTTT
TRBV6-6	NA	TRBJ1-5	14	NA	CASSPGTGNQPQHF	TGTGCCAGCAGTCCGGGGACGGGCAATCAGCCCCAGCATTTT
TRBV7-2	TRBD2	TRBJ2-5	19	NA	CASSLARASGRTYQETQYF	TGTGCCAGCAGCTTAGCACGGGCTAGCGGGAGGACGTACCAAGAGACCCAGTACTTC
TRBV18	TRBD1	TRBJ1-4	15	NA	CASSPTTGSNEKLFF	TGTGCCAGCTCACCGACGACAGGGTCTAATGAAAAACTGTTTTTT
TRBV7-9	TRBD2	TRBJ2-5	16	NA	CASSLGAGGSRETQYF	TGTGCCAGCAGCTTAGGGGCGGGAGGGTCCCGGGAGACCCAGTACTTC
TRBV18	NA	TRBJ1-4	16	NA	CASSPALAITNEKLFF	TGTGCCAGCTCACCAGCGCTTGCTATAACTAATGAAAAACTGTTTTTT
TRBV28	NA	TRBJ1-5	14	NA	CASSLRRGWQPQHF	TGTGCCAGCAGTTTACGGCGGGGATGGCAGCCCCAGCATTTT
TRBV7-9	NA	TRBJ1-5	13	NA	CASSFSGDQPQHF	TGTGCCAGCAGCTTTTCCGGGGATCAGCCCCAGCATTTT
TRBV28	NA	TRBJ2-7	15	NA	CASSPPGRSSYEQYF	TGTGCCAGCAGTCCCCCGGGACGGAGCTCCTACGAGCAGTACTTC
TRBV10-3	NA	TRBJ2-5	13	NA	CAISGSETETQYF	TGTGCCATCAGTGGATCTGAAACGGAGACCCAGTACTTC
TRBV28	TRBD2	TRBJ2-7	15	NA	CASNLGTSGDYEQYF	TGTGCCAGCAACCTCGGGACTAGCGGGGACTACGAGCAGTACTTC
TRBV7-3	TRBD2	TRBJ2-1	13	NA	CASSSGTSGEQFF	TGTGCCAGCAGTTCTGGGACTAGCGGTGAGCAGTTCTTC
TRBV28	NA	TRBJ2-2	11	NA	CASSLAGELFF	TGTGCCAGCAGTTTGGCCGGGGAGCTGTTTTTT
TRBV2	TRBD2	TRBJ2-1	15	NA	CASALGGRSYNEQFF	TGTGCCAGCGCCCTTGGCGGGAGGTCCTACAATGAGCAGTTCTTC
TRBV6-1	NA	TRBJ1-5	15	NA	CASSWLTGNNQPQHF	TGTGCCAGCAGCTGGTTGACCGGAAACAATCAGCCCCAGCATTTT
TRBV4-1	NA	TRBJ1-1	15	NA	CASSTFWGLNTEAFF	TGCGCCAGCAGTACCTTTTGGGGACTGAACACTGAAGCTTTCTTT
TRBV28	TRBD2	TRBJ2-1	13	NA	CASRTSGLYEQFF	TGTGCCAGCAGGACTAGCGGGCTATATGAGCAGTTCTTC
TRBV4-1	NA	TRBJ1-4	14	NA	CASSQGDLNEKLFF	TGCGCCAGCAGCCAAGGGGACTTAAATGAAAAACTGTTTTTT
TRBV28	NA	TRBJ1-2	13	NA	CASSRQEDYGYTF	TGTGCCAGCAGTCGACAGGAGGACTATGGCTACACCTTC
TRBV10-1	NA	TRBJ2-3	13	NA	CASRASETDTQYF	TGCGCCAGCAGGGCTAGCGAAACAGATACGCAGTATTTT
TRBV19	NA	TRBJ2-2	13	NA	CASSKTLTGELFF	TGTGCCAGTAGTAAGACCCTCACCGGGGAGCTGTTTTTT
TRBV18	NA	TRBJ2-5	14	NA	CASSPPGVEETQYF	TGTGCCAGCTCACCGCCTGGAGTCGAAGAGACCCAGTACTTC
TRBV19	TRBD1	TRBJ1-1	14	NA	CASRLTGGNTEAFF	TGTGCCAGTAGATTGACAGGGGGAAACACTGAAGCTTTCTTT
TRBV7-8	TRBD2	TRBJ2-5	16	NA	CASSLLGLAGGETQYF	TGTGCCAGCAGCTTACTGGGACTAGCGGGAGGAGAGACCCAGTACTTC
TRBV7-9	NA	TRBJ1-2	14	once	CASRTGGFGYGYTF	TGTGCCAGCAGGACCGGGGGATTTGGCTATGGCTACACCTTC